The clone carrying this T cell receptor beta chain has a handful of counts. Its specificity is unknown. The record originates from a study of blood T cells in healthy people across ages. Findings of the study overall: Reliance upon unsorted PBMCs precluded definitive naive versus antigen-experienced comparison. Roughly linearly, TCR beta diversity per million T cells fell as age increased.

Isolation of PBMCs gave at least 6 million cells per sample. RNA extraction gave at least 5.5 micrograms of total RNA per sample. From germline, CDR1 is SQVTM and CDR2 ANQGSEA. V was cut by 6 bases and J by 2 bases, with 16 bases left in between. CDR3 length: 14 residues. A second PCR of roughly 7 to 11 cycles used a sample-barcoded 5' primer and a J-beta primer mix. TCRdb re-called the 5' RACE reads through MiXCR, storing one row per CDR3 protein. The sample yields some 1.4 million distinct CDR3 sequences, around two fifths seen once. Sequenced input: blood. The TCR was taken from a woman aged 18-29 years in good health. The chain uses TRBV29-1 and TRBJ1-2; D gene ambiguous. CDR3 amino acids: CSVEGPTSNYGYTF. CDR3 coding DNA: TGCAGCGTGGAGGGTCCCACCTCAAACTATGGCTACACCTTC.